These T cell receptor beta chains were read from a single sample in a study of T cells after posttransplantation cyclophosphamide. Some clones are missing from TCRdb's copy, which holds only in-frame ones; the method was immunoSEQ multiplex PCR. The data show about 52,000 clones, roughly 92% seen once. Material for sequencing was PBMCs. The receptors here all came from a woman aged 25-40 years in good health and a related stem cell transplant donor. Both conserved end residues are part of each CDR3. Fields, in order: CDR3 protein, CDR3 DNA, V gene, J gene, D gene, clone size. A D gene is named only where the DNA matches it firmly. Size is stated for part of the rows, as once, few or many counts, or as a class when the clone is expanded.

cdr3_aa: CASSVGKMNTEAFF; cdr3_nt: TGTGCCAGTAGTGTCGGGAAAATGAACACTGAAGCTTTCTTT; v_call: TRBV19; j_call: TRBJ1-1; d_call: NA; clone_size: NA
cdr3_aa: CASSTYTDTQYF; cdr3_nt: TGTGCCAGCAGCACCTACACAGATACGCAGTATTTT; v_call: TRBV9; j_call: TRBJ2-3; d_call: NA; clone_size: NA
cdr3_aa: CASATGLAGGETQYF; cdr3_nt: TGTGCCAGTGCAACCGGACTAGCGGGGGGAGAGACCCAGTACTTC; v_call: TRBV19; j_call: TRBJ2-5; d_call: TRBD2; clone_size: once
cdr3_aa: CASSEIKWQDTGELFF; cdr3_nt: TGTGCCAGCAGTGAAATAAAGTGGCAGGACACCGGGGAGCTGTTTTTT; v_call: TRBV2; j_call: TRBJ2-2; d_call: NA; clone_size: once
cdr3_aa: CASSSTGGAQPQHF; cdr3_nt: TGTGCCAGCAGTTCTACAGGGGGGGCTCAGCCCCAGCATTTT; v_call: TRBV28; j_call: TRBJ1-5; d_call: TRBD1; clone_size: NA
cdr3_aa: CASSYLSGGYGYTF; cdr3_nt: TGTGCCAGCAGTTACTTGTCGGGGGGCTATGGCTACACCTTC; v_call: TRBV6-5; j_call: TRBJ1-2; d_call: NA; clone_size: NA
cdr3_aa: CASTLEETQYF; cdr3_nt: TGTGCCAGCACACTAGAAGAGACCCAGTACTTC; v_call: TRBV5-8; j_call: TRBJ2-5; d_call: NA; clone_size: NA
cdr3_aa: CASSQDRASYNEQFF; cdr3_nt: TGTGCCAGCAGCCAAGATAGAGCGTCGTACAATGAGCAGTTCTTC; v_call: TRBV4-2; j_call: TRBJ2-1; d_call: NA; clone_size: NA
cdr3_aa: CASSQTGVSTGELFF; cdr3_nt: TGTGCCAGTAGTCAGACAGGGGTATCCACCGGGGAGCTGTTTTTT; v_call: TRBV19; j_call: TRBJ2-2; d_call: TRBD1; clone_size: NA
cdr3_aa: CASSLYRAYSNQPQHF; cdr3_nt: TGTGCCAGCAGCTTGTATCGCGCTTATAGCAATCAGCCCCAGCATTTT; v_call: TRBV5-6; j_call: TRBJ1-5; d_call: NA; clone_size: NA
cdr3_aa: CASSLPGQPEAFF; cdr3_nt: TGTGCCAGCAGCTTACCCGGACAGCCAGAAGCTTTCTTT; v_call: TRBV7-3; j_call: TRBJ1-1; d_call: NA; clone_size: NA
cdr3_aa: CAWSGGHF; cdr3_nt: TGTGCCTGGAGCGGGGGACACTTC; v_call: TRBV2; j_call: TRBJ2-5; d_call: TRBD2; clone_size: NA
cdr3_aa: CARSPHAGTGSRPQHF; cdr3_nt: TGTGCCAGAAGCCCACACGCCGGGACTGGATCCCGGCCCCAGCATTTT; v_call: TRBV5-3; j_call: TRBJ1-5; d_call: NA; clone_size: NA
cdr3_aa: CASSAGRTTYEQYF; cdr3_nt: TGTGCCAGCAGCGCGGGACGGACGACCTACGAGCAGTACTTC; v_call: TRBV7-8; j_call: TRBJ2-7; d_call: NA; clone_size: NA
cdr3_aa: CASSLYDRSNSPLHF; cdr3_nt: TGTGCCAGCAGCTTATATGACAGATCTAATTCACCCCTCCACTTT; v_call: TRBV7-3; j_call: TRBJ1-6; d_call: NA; clone_size: NA
cdr3_aa: CSAGEYYEQYF; cdr3_nt: TGCAGCGCAGGGGAATACTACGAGCAGTACTTC; v_call: TRBV20-1; j_call: TRBJ2-7; d_call: NA; clone_size: NA
cdr3_aa: CASSPPGSNEQFF; cdr3_nt: TGTGCCAGCTCACCACCCGGTTCCAATGAGCAGTTCTTC; v_call: TRBV18; j_call: TRBJ2-1; d_call: NA; clone_size: NA
cdr3_aa: CASSLRLGGSINYGYTF; cdr3_nt: TGCGCCAGCAGCTTGAGGCTTGGGGGCTCGATTAACTATGGCTACACCTTC; v_call: TRBV5-1; j_call: TRBJ1-2; d_call: NA; clone_size: NA
cdr3_aa: CASSHPPTSGLYNEQFF; cdr3_nt: TGCGCCAGCAGCCACCCTCCAACTAGCGGGTTATACAATGAGCAGTTCTTC; v_call: TRBV4-3; j_call: TRBJ2-1; d_call: TRBD2; clone_size: NA
cdr3_aa: CASSGRAVLNSPLHF; cdr3_nt: TGTGCCAGTAGTGGGCGGGCGGTCCTTAATTCACCCCTCCACTTT; v_call: TRBV19; j_call: TRBJ1-6; d_call: NA; clone_size: NA
cdr3_aa: CASSRQENNEQFF; cdr3_nt: TGTGCCAGCAGTCGGCAGGAAAACAATGAGCAGTTCTTC; v_call: TRBV6-4; j_call: TRBJ2-1; d_call: NA; clone_size: NA
cdr3_aa: CASSQEGQGGTDTQYF; cdr3_nt: TGTGCCAGCAGCCAGGAGGGACAGGGGGGCACAGATACGCAGTATTTT; v_call: TRBV4-2; j_call: TRBJ2-3; d_call: TRBD1; clone_size: NA
cdr3_aa: CSVQNFPLAQETQYF; cdr3_nt: TGCAGCGTCCAAAACTTCCCTCTCGCCCAAGAGACCCAGTACTTC; v_call: TRBV29-1; j_call: TRBJ2-5; d_call: NA; clone_size: NA
cdr3_aa: CASSWRGGDIQYF; cdr3_nt: TGCGCCAGCAGCTGGAGAGGGGGGGACATTCAGTACTTC; v_call: TRBV5-1; j_call: TRBJ2-4; d_call: NA; clone_size: NA
cdr3_aa: CASSTGDRGLAGPYEQFF; cdr3_nt: TGTGCCAGCAGCACCGGGGACAGGGGGCTAGCGGGGCCCTATGAGCAGTTCTTC; v_call: TRBV2; j_call: TRBJ2-1; d_call: TRBD1; clone_size: NA
cdr3_aa: CASSLPGGGAYEQYF; cdr3_nt: TGTGCCAGCAGCCTCCCGGGAGGGGGCGCCTACGAGCAGTACTTC; v_call: TRBV13; j_call: TRBJ2-7; d_call: NA; clone_size: NA
cdr3_aa: CASRQGANYGYTF; cdr3_nt: TGTGCCAGCAGACAGGGGGCTAACTATGGCTACACCTTC; v_call: TRBV5-4; j_call: TRBJ1-2; d_call: TRBD1; clone_size: NA
cdr3_aa: CATSRAGGPNEKLFF; cdr3_nt: TGTGCCACCAGCAGAGCGGGGGGCCCGAATGAAAAACTGTTTTTT; v_call: TRBV15; j_call: TRBJ1-4; d_call: NA; clone_size: NA
cdr3_aa: CASIPAGTDGYTF; cdr3_nt: TGTGCCAGCATCCCGGCTGGGACAGATGGCTACACCTTC; v_call: TRBV7-9; j_call: TRBJ1-2; d_call: TRBD1; clone_size: NA
cdr3_aa: CTSSQVGTHGAFF; cdr3_nt: TGCACCAGCAGCCAAGTTGGGACTCACGGGGCTTTCTTT; v_call: TRBV1; j_call: TRBJ1-1; d_call: NA; clone_size: few
cdr3_aa: CASSLGHPRNTGELFF; cdr3_nt: TGTGCCAGCAGCCTCGGACACCCAAGGAACACCGGGGAGCTGTTTTTT; v_call: TRBV7-2; j_call: TRBJ2-2; d_call: NA; clone_size: once
cdr3_aa: CASSLDSGYNYGYTF; cdr3_nt: TGTGCCAGCAGCTTGGATTCGGGATATAACTATGGCTACACCTTC; v_call: TRBV5-6; j_call: TRBJ1-2; d_call: NA; clone_size: NA
cdr3_aa: CATSRDRGAGYTF; cdr3_nt: TGTGCCACCAGCAGAGACAGGGGCGCGGGCTACACCTTC; v_call: TRBV15; j_call: TRBJ1-2; d_call: NA; clone_size: NA
cdr3_aa: CASSGGKFEAFF; cdr3_nt: TGTGCCAGCAGCGGGGGGAAATTCGAAGCTTTCTTT; v_call: TRBV7-3; j_call: TRBJ1-1; d_call: NA; clone_size: once
cdr3_aa: CASSALAGGLYEQFF; cdr3_nt: TGTGCCAGCAGTGCCCTAGCGGGGGGTTTGTATGAGCAGTTCTTC; v_call: TRBV6-4; j_call: TRBJ2-1; d_call: TRBD2; clone_size: NA
cdr3_aa: CASSQDGGGGPFF; cdr3_nt: TGTGCCAGCAGCCAAGATGGGGGGGGTGGACCTTTCTTT; v_call: TRBV14; j_call: TRBJ1-1; d_call: NA; clone_size: NA
cdr3_aa: CASSSSPGGYEQYF; cdr3_nt: TGTGCCAGCAGTTCATCCCCCGGGGGCTACGAGCAGTACTTC; v_call: TRBV7-3; j_call: TRBJ2-7; d_call: NA; clone_size: NA
cdr3_aa: CASSITPTGDLYGYTF; cdr3_nt: TGTGCCAGTAGTATTACCCCAACAGGGGACCTCTACGGCTACACCTTC; v_call: TRBV19; j_call: TRBJ1-2; d_call: TRBD1; clone_size: NA
cdr3_aa: CASSPSGGRAKNIQYF; cdr3_nt: TGCGCCAGCAGCCCTAGCGGGGGAAGAGCCAAAAACATTCAGTACTTC; v_call: TRBV5-1; j_call: TRBJ2-4; d_call: TRBD2; clone_size: NA
cdr3_aa: CATSRDPGQGMYGYTF; cdr3_nt: TGTGCCACCAGCAGAGACCCGGGACAGGGAATGTATGGCTACACCTTC; v_call: TRBV15; j_call: TRBJ1-2; d_call: TRBD1; clone_size: NA
cdr3_aa: CASSYTGDTSPLHF; cdr3_nt: TGTGCCAGCAGCTATACAGGGGATACTTCACCCCTCCACTTT; v_call: TRBV5-4; j_call: TRBJ1-6; d_call: TRBD1; clone_size: once
cdr3_aa: CASSHSAKEEEKLFF; cdr3_nt: TGCGCCAGCAGTCATTCAGCCAAGGAGGAAGAAAAACTGTTTTTT; v_call: TRBV23-1; j_call: TRBJ1-4; d_call: NA; clone_size: NA
cdr3_aa: CASRHPGQYYGYTF; cdr3_nt: TGTGCCAGTAGGCATCCGGGACAGTACTATGGCTACACCTTC; v_call: TRBV19; j_call: TRBJ1-2; d_call: TRBD1; clone_size: NA
cdr3_aa: CASSRRDATKNEKLFF; cdr3_nt: TGCGCCAGCAGCCGGCGTGACGCTACTAAAAATGAAAAACTGTTTTTT; v_call: TRBV5-1; j_call: TRBJ1-4; d_call: NA; clone_size: NA
cdr3_aa: CASSPAGGQVTQYF; cdr3_nt: TGTGCCAGCAGTCCAGCGGGGGGGCAAGTTACGCAGTATTTT; v_call: TRBV6-1; j_call: TRBJ2-3; d_call: TRBD2; clone_size: NA
cdr3_aa: CASSLALPGGTDTQYF; cdr3_nt: TGTGCCAGCAGCTTAGCGCTACCGGGTGGAACAGATACGCAGTATTTT; v_call: TRBV7-2; j_call: TRBJ2-3; d_call: NA; clone_size: NA
cdr3_aa: CASKTGMNTEAFF; cdr3_nt: TGCGCCAGCAAAACGGGGATGAACACTGAAGCTTTCTTT; v_call: TRBV5-1; j_call: TRBJ1-1; d_call: NA; clone_size: NA
cdr3_aa: CATSRDRVGIEQYF; cdr3_nt: TGTGCCACCAGCAGAGATAGAGTCGGGATCGAGCAGTACTTC; v_call: TRBV15; j_call: TRBJ2-7; d_call: NA; clone_size: NA
cdr3_aa: CASHGGLSTEAFF; cdr3_nt: TGTGCCAGCCACGGAGGTCTGAGTACTGAAGCTTTCTTT; v_call: TRBV28; j_call: TRBJ1-1; d_call: NA; clone_size: NA
cdr3_aa: CASRHVTENTEAFF; cdr3_nt: TGCGCCAGCAGGCATGTGACAGAGAACACTGAAGCTTTCTTT; v_call: TRBV4-1; j_call: TRBJ1-1; d_call: NA; clone_size: NA
cdr3_aa: CASSESGTGSTEAFF; cdr3_nt: TGCGCCAGCAGTGAGTCGGGAACAGGGAGCACTGAAGCTTTCTTT; v_call: TRBV10-1; j_call: TRBJ1-1; d_call: NA; clone_size: NA
cdr3_aa: CAWKGDRGAGTEAFF; cdr3_nt: TGTGCCTGGAAAGGAGATCGGGGGGCGGGCACTGAAGCTTTCTTT; v_call: TRBV30; j_call: TRBJ1-1; d_call: NA; clone_size: NA
cdr3_aa: CASSHRELQYEQFF; cdr3_nt: TGCGCCAGCAGCCACAGGGAATTGCAATATGAGCAGTTCTTC; v_call: TRBV4-1; j_call: TRBJ2-1; d_call: NA; clone_size: NA